This T cell receptor beta chain was found in a study of cytomegalovirus exposure and HLA in healthy donors. To note about this clone: Its target is unknown.

With 60 Vbeta and 13 Jbeta primers, the PCR was carried out. Clones were read by immunoSEQ multiplex PCR, and TCRdb kept only the in-frame ones, dropping some. The sample yields about 63,000 clones, about 76% seen once. Germline CDR1 is SGHTS and CDR2 is YDEGEE. This CDR3 is built from 19 residues. After removal of 2 bases from V and 10 bases from J, the junction contained 15 bases not matched to a gene. General observations from the study: Analyzed later, most CMV-associated TCR beta chains appeared HLA-restricted.

The gene calls are TRBV5-8 and TRBJ2-1, with 16 bases matching TRBD2. The source material was PBMCs. This TCR was sampled from a man aged 50-60 years in good health and CMV-seronegative. This chain's CDR3 is CASSFLGLAGGLAFGEQFF. CDR3 sequence (DNA): TGTGCCAGCAGCTTCCTGGGACTAGCGGGGGGGCTGGCGTTTGGGGAGCAGTTCTTC.